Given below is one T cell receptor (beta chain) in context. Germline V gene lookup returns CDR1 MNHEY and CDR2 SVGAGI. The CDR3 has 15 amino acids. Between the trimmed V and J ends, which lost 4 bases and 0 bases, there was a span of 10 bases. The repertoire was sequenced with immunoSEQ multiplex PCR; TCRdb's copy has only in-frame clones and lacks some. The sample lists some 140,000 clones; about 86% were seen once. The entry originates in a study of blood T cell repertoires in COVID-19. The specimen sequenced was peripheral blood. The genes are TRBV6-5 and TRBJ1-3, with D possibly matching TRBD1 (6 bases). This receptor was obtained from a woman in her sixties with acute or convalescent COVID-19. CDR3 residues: CASSLTGDSGNTIYF. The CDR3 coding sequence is TGTGCCAGCAGTTTGACAGGTGACTCTGGAAACACCATATATTTT.